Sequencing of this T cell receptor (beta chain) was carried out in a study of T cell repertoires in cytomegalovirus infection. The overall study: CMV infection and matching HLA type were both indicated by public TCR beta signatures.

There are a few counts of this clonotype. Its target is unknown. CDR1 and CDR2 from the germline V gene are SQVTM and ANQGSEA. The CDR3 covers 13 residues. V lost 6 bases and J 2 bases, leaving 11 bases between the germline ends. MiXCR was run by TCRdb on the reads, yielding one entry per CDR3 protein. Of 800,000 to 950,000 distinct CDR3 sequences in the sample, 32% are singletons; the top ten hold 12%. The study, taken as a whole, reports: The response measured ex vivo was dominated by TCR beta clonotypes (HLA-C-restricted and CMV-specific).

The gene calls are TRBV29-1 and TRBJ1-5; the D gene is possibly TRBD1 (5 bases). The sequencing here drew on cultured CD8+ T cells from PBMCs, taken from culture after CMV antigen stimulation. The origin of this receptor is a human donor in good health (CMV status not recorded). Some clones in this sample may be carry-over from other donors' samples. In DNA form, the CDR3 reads TGCAGCGTCTCCGGGGGAGGCAATCAGCCCCAGCATTTT. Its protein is CSVSGGGNQPQHF.